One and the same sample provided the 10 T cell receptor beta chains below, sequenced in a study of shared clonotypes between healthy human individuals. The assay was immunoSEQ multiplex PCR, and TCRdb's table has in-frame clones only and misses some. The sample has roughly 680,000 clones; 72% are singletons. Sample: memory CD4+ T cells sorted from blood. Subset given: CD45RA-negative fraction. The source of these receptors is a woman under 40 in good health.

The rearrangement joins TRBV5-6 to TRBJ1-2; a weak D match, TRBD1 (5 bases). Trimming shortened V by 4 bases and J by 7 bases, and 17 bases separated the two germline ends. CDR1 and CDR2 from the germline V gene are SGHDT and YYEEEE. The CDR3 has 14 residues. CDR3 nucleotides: TGTGCCAGCAGCCCGGGGCGGAGGCCGGCTGGCTACACCTTC. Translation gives CASSPGRRPAGYTF.

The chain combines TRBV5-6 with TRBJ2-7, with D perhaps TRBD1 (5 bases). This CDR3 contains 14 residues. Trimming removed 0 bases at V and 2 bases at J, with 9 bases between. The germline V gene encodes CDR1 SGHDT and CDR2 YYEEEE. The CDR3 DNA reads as TGTGCCAGCAGCTTGGGCGGACAACCCTACGAGCAGTACTTC. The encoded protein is CASSLGGQPYEQYF.

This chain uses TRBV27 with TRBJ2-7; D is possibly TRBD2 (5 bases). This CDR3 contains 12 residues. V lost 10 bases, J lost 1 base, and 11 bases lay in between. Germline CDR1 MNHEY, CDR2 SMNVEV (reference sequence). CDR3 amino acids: CATGFQSYEQYF. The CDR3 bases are TGTGCCACGGGGTTCCAGTCCTACGAGCAGTACTTC.

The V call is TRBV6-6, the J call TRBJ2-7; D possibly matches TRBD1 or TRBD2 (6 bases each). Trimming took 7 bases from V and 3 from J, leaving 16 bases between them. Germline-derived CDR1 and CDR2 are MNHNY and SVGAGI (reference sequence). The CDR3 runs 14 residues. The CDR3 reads CASTKVEGGYEQYF. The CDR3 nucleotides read TGTGCCAGCACCAAGGTAGAGGGGGGCTACGAGCAGTACTTC.

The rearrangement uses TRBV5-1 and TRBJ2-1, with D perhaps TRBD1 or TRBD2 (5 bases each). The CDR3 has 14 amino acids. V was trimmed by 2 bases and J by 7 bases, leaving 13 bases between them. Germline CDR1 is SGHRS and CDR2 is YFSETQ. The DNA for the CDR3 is TGCGCCAGCAGCTTAGGAGACAGCGGTAATGAGCAGTTCTTC. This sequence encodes CASSLGDSGNEQFF.

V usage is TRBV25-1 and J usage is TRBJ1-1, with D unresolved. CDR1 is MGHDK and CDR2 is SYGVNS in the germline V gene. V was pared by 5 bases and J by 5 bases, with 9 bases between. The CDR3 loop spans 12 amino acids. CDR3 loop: CASSKVGTEAFF. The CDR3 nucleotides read TGTGCCAGCAGTAAAGTGGGAACTGAAGCTTTCTTT.

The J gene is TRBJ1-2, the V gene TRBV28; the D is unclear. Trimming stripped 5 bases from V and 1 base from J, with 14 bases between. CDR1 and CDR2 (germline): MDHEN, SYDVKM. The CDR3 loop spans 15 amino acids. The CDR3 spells CASSRQALNNYGYTF. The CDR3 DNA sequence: TGTGCCAGCAGTCGTCAGGCCTTAAATAACTATGGCTACACCTTC.

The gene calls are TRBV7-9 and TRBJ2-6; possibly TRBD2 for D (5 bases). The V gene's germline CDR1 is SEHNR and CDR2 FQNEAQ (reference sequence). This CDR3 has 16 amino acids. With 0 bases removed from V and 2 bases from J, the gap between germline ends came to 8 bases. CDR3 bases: TGTGCCAGCAGCTTAGCCCCGAGGGCTGGGGCCAACGTCCTGACTTTC. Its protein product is CASSLAPRAGANVLTF.

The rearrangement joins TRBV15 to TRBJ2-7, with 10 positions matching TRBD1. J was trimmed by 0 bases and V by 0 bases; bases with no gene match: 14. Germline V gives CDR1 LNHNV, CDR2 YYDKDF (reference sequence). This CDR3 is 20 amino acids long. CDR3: CATSRDKWTGGALSSYEQYF. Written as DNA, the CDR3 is TGTGCCACCAGCAGAGACAAATGGACAGGGGGTGCTCTGAGCTCCTACGAGCAGTACTTC.

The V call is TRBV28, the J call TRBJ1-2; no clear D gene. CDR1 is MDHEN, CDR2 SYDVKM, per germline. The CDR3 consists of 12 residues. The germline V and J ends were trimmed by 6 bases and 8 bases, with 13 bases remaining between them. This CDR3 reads CASRVKGIGYTF. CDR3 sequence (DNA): TGTGCCAGCAGAGTGAAAGGGATCGGCTACACCTTC.